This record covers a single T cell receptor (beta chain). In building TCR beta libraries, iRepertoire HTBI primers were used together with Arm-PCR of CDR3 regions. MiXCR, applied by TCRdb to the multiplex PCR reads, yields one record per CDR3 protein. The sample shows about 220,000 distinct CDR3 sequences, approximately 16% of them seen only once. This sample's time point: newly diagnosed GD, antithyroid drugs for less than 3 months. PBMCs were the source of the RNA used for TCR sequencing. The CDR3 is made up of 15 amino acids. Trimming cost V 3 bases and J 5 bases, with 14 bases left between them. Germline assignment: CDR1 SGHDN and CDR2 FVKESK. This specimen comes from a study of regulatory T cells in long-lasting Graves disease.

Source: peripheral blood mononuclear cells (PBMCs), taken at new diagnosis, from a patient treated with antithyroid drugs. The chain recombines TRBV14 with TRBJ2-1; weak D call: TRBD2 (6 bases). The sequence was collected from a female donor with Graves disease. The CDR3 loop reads CASSHGSLLHNEQFF. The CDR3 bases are TGTGCCAGCAGCCACGGGAGCCTCCTCCACAATGAGCAGTTCTTC.